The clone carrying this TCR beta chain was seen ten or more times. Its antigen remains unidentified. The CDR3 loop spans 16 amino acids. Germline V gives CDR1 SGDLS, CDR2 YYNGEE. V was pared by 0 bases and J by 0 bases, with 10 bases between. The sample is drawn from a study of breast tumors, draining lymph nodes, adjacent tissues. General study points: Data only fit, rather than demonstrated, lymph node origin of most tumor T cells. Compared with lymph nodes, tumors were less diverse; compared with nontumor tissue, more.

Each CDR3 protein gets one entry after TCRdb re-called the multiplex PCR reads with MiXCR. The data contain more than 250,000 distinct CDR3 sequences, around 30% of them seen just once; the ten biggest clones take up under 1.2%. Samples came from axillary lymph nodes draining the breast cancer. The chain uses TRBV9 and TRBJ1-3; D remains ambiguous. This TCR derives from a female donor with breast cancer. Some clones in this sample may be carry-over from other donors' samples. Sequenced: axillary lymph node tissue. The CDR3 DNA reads TGTGCCAGCAGCGTAGGGGTTACCACCTCTGGAAACACCATATATTTT. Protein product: CASSVGVTTSGNTIYF.